One and the same sample provided the 21 T cell receptor beta chains below, sequenced in a study of spatial heterogeneity in lung cancer. The time point: sample taken at primary tumor resection. In TCRdb, the 5' RACE reads were re-called with MiXCR into one record per CDR3 protein. The profile covers about 24,000 distinct CDR3 sequences, with about 3.3% appearing a single time and 25% to 35% taken by the ten largest. Material: PBMCs, obtained at surgery. The receptors derive from a female donor with early-stage non-small cell lung cancer.

The rearrangement links TRBV28 to TRBJ2-1; TRBD1 might be the D (5 bases). CDR1 MDHEN and CDR2 SYDVKM come from the germline V gene. V dropped 7 bases and J dropped 11 bases, with 15 bases sitting between them. CDR3 length: 12 amino acids. CDR3 nucleotides: TGTGCCAGCAAGGGGTCCCCGTTTAAGCAGTTCTTC. It codes for CASKGSPFKQFF.

In this sample, this clonotype turned up many times. The J gene is TRBJ2-2, the V gene TRBV25-1, with 13 bases lining up with TRBD2. Germline V gives CDR1 MGHDK, CDR2 SYGVNS. V trimming: 4 bases; J trimming: 5 bases; junction bases outside the gene matches: 1. The CDR3 runs 15 residues. This CDR3 reads CASSVGLAGTGELFF. The CDR3 DNA reads as TGTGCCAGCAGTGTGGGACTAGCGGGAACCGGGGAGCTGTTTTTT.

There are a few counts of this clonotype. The genes are TRBV5-1 and TRBJ2-1; 7 bases agree with TRBD1. CDR1 SGHRS and CDR2 YFSETQ come from the germline V gene. The V gene end was trimmed by 4 bases and the J gene end by 3 bases; junction bases not matched to a gene: 16. The CDR3 totals 18 residues. Written as DNA, the CDR3 is TGCGCCAGCAGCATGGACAGGCGATTACCTTTCAACTACAATGAGCAGTTCTTC. This codes for CASSMDRRLPFNYNEQFF.

Concerning this clonotype itself: It is unclear where the CDR3 begins or ends on the DNA, so no DNA is shown, and the CDR3 is as TCRdb lists it. V gene TRBV18 combines with J gene TRBJ1-2; the tabulated D call, TRBD1, remains unverified against the DNA. A total of 13 residues make up the CDR3, ends included. The germline V gene has CDR1 KGHSH and CDR2 LQKENI. The CDR3 here is CASSPPFGAGYTF.

A few counts support this clonotype. The rearrangement joins TRBV5-1 to TRBJ2-7; D gene uncertain. Trimming pared 3 bases from V and 1 base from J, leaving 8 bases between. Germline loops: CDR1 SGHRS, CDR2 YFSETQ. The CDR3 extends over 13 amino acids. The CDR3 here is CASSYGYSYEQYF. In nucleotides, the CDR3 is TGCGCCAGCAGCTATGGCTATTCCTACGAGCAGTACTTC.

The table lists this clonotype with many counts. The CDR3 nucleotides are TGTGCCAGCAGCTTAGTCAGCAGGCCCCATGAGCAGTTCTTC. It specifies CASSLVSRPHEQFF. The chain couples TRBV7-9 to TRBJ2-1, with no clear D. This CDR3 has 14 residues. V gave up 1 base and J gave up 8 bases, with 12 bases separating them. Germline values: CDR1 SEHNR, CDR2 FQNEAQ (reference sequence).

Notes on this clonotype: A much larger clonotype is one base distant, so this may be a read error. The V and J genes are TRBV7-2 and TRBJ2-7, with unresolved D. There are 15 residues in the CDR3. In germline, CDR1 is SGHTA, CDR2 FQGNSA. Trimming removed 0 bases at V and 0 bases at J, with 9 bases between. CDR3 amino acids: CASSLAGICSYEQYF. Here the CDR3 DNA reads TGTGCCAGCAGCTTAGCAGGGATCTGCTCCTACGAGCAGTACTTC.

In its sample, this clonotype was seen many times. The chain joins TRBV2 to TRBJ1-2; D gene unclear. Germline values: CDR1 SNHLY, CDR2 FYNNEI. The CDR3 contains 13 residues. With 0 bases removed from V and 8 bases from J, the gap between germline ends came to 10 bases. The CDR3 region has the DNA TGTGCCAGCAGTGAAGCAGTAGTGGGCGGCTACACCTTC. It is translated as CASSEAVVGGYTF.

This clonotype was found many times. The DNA for the CDR3 is TGTGCCAGCAGCTTAGAGTACGAGCAGTACTTC. It specifies CASSLEYEQYF. This sequence joins TRBV7-9 and TRBJ2-7; D remains ambiguous. Germline V gene lookup returns CDR1 SEHNR and CDR2 FQNEAQ (reference sequence). V lost 1 base, J lost 4 bases, and 2 bases lay in between. The length of the CDR3 is 11 residues.

This clonotype occurred many times. V is TRBV9 and J is TRBJ2-6, with 10 bases aligning to TRBD1. This CDR3 contains 16 residues. Germline CDR1 and CDR2: SGDLS and YYNGEE. The V gene end was trimmed by 3 bases and the J gene end by 1 base; junction bases not matched to a gene: 1. This chain's CDR3 is CASSGTGGSGANVLTF. Written as DNA, the CDR3 is TGTGCCAGCAGCGGGACAGGGGGTTCTGGGGCCAACGTCCTGACTTTC.

This clonotype was recorded at least ten times. This rearrangement joins TRBV9 to TRBJ2-7; possibly TRBD1 or TRBD2 for D (6 bases each). The CDR3 is 15 residues long. V lost 3 bases and J lost 2, with 15 bases in between. The V gene's germline CDR1 is SGDLS and CDR2 YYNGEE. CDR3: CASSEGGLGAYEQYF. The CDR3 bases are TGTGCCAGCAGCGAGGGGGGACTTGGCGCCTACGAGCAGTACTTC. The variable domain in full, completed from reference TRBV9 and TRBJ2-7, reads DSGVTQTPKHLITATGQRVTLRCSPRSGDLSVYWYQQSLDQGLQFLIQYYNGEERAKGNILERFSAQQFPDLHSELNLSSLELGDSALYFCASSEGGLGAYEQYFGPGTRLTVT.

This clonotype was seen repeatedly, ten times or more. This chain connects TRBV7-9 to TRBJ1-5; D unclear. The V and J ends lost 1 base and 4 bases respectively, with 8 bases between them. The CDR3 sequence is 14 residues long. The germline V gene encodes CDR1 SEHNR and CDR2 FQNEAQ (reference sequence). Here the CDR3 DNA reads TGTGCCAGCAGCTTAGGCAGTCTAAATCAGCCCCAGCATTTT. It translates to CASSLGSLNQPQHF.

This clonotype appeared many times. The gene calls are TRBV7-9 and TRBJ1-1; maybe TRBD1 (5 bases). The CDR3 spans 16 residues. V shed 1 base and J shed 11 bases, with 23 bases lying between them. The V gene's germline CDR1 is SEHNR and CDR2 FQNEAQ (reference sequence). The CDR3 region has the DNA TGTGCCAGCAGCTTAGTCGAGGGGCGGAATTCTATATCGGCTTTCTTT. Translation gives CASSLVEGRNSISAFF.

This clonotype was picked up many times. The chain carries TRBV18 and TRBJ2-3; D ambiguous. The CDR3 runs 13 residues. V lost 2 bases and J lost 1, with 4 bases in between. CDR1 is KGHSH and CDR2 is LQKENI in the germline V gene. CDR3 amino acids: CASSPEGTDTQYF. The DNA for the CDR3 is TGTGCCAGCTCACCAGAAGGCACAGATACGCAGTATTTT.

This clonotype was detected ten times or more. The chain recombines TRBV4-2 with TRBJ1-1; TRBD1 matches at 8 bases. CDR1 and CDR2 from the germline V gene are LGHNA and YNFKEQ. This CDR3 comprises 14 residues. V was pared by 3 bases and J by 0 bases, with 0 bases of the junction left unmatched. CDR3 nucleotides: TGTGCCAGCAGCCAGGACAGGGTGAACACTGAAGCTTTCTTT. This gives the protein CASSQDRVNTEAFF.

This clonotype was detected many times. The rearrangement joins TRBV7-6 to TRBJ2-2, with 8 bases lining up with TRBD2. V lost 1 base and J lost 2; bases outside the gene matches: 9. Germline V gene lookup returns CDR1 SGHVS and CDR2 FNYEAQ. The CDR3 has 18 amino acids. The CDR3 bases are TGTGCCAGCAGCTTAGTGAGGCTAGCGGGTGGTAACACCGGGGAGCTGTTTTTT. Translating it yields CASSLVRLAGGNTGELFF.

By share of the sample, this clonotype is medium-sized (0.01 to 0.1%). The chain joins TRBV28 to TRBJ2-3; D is unclear. This CDR3 spans 13 amino acids. CDR1 is MDHEN and CDR2 is SYDVKM in the germline V gene. V lost 5 bases and J 4 bases, leaving 10 bases between the germline ends. The chain's CDR3 is CASSPWSPDTQYF. The CDR3 coding sequence is TGTGCCAGCAGTCCCTGGAGTCCAGATACGCAGTATTTT.

This clonotype was observed at least ten times. The chain is built from TRBV20-1 and TRBJ2-3; 10 bases line up with TRBD2. The CDR3 is made up of 17 amino acids. Trimming at V came to 2 bases and at J to 0 bases, leaving 8 bases not matched to a gene. Germline CDR1 and CDR2: DFQATT and SNEGSKA (reference sequence). CDR3 DNA: TGCAGTGCTAGATCTATCTCAGCGGGAGGGAGCACAGATACGCAGTATTTT. This gives the protein CSARSISAGGSTDTQYF.

This clonotype showed up many times. The CDR3 bases are TGCAGCTTCCGACAGGGCCTCCAAGAGACCCAGTACTTC. It translates to CSFRQGLQETQYF. This chain joins TRBV29-1 and TRBJ2-5, with 7 bases lining up with TRBD1. Germline assignment: CDR1 SQVTM and CDR2 ANQGSEA. Trimming took 8 bases from V and 1 from J; bases not matched to a gene: 7. The CDR3 extends over 13 amino acids.

This clonotype appeared many times. J is TRBJ2-3 and V is TRBV28, with D uncertain. Germline CDR1 reads MDHEN; CDR2 reads SYDVKM. The CDR3 covers 18 residues. Trimming took off 1 base at V and 0 bases at J, with 17 bases between the two ends. CDR3 sequence: CASSLLTVGGTSTDTQYF. Here the CDR3 DNA reads TGTGCCAGCAGTTTATTGACCGTCGGCGGAACTAGCACAGATACGCAGTATTTT.

This clonotype was detected many times. The rearrangement links TRBV5-5 to TRBJ2-1; unclear D gene. This CDR3 spans 15 amino acids. V was cut by 4 bases and J by 0 bases, with 11 bases left in between. Germline V lookup: CDR1 SGHKS, CDR2 YYEKEE (reference sequence). CDR3 sequence: CASSPDTVSYNEQFF. The CDR3 nucleotides are TGTGCCAGCAGCCCTGACACCGTCTCCTACAATGAGCAGTTCTTC.